These T cell receptor beta chains were read from a single sample in a study of post-analysis software for immune sequencing data. TCRdb reprocessed the PCR reads via MiXCR and lists one record per CDR3 protein. The sample lists about 770,000 distinct CDR3 sequences, around 46% occurring once. Input material: blood. The receptors derive from a girl aged 5 to 17 with multiple sclerosis. Both conserved end residues are part of each CDR3. The D gene is left open where the match is weak. Size tells how often a clone was seen (once, few, many) or the class of an expanded clone, and some rows leave it out.

clone size	V gene	D gene	J gene	CDR3 protein	CDR3 DNA
few	TRBV29-1	-	TRBJ2-3	CSGGTTRDTQYF	TGCAGCGGTGGGACCACTAGAGATACGCAGTATTTT
-	TRBV20-1	-	TRBJ2-7	CSARSASSYEQYF	TGCAGTGCTAGATCGGCCAGCTCCTACGAGCAGTACTTC
-	TRBV20-1	-	TRBJ2-5	CSARALARETQYF	TGCAGTGCTAGGGCTCTAGCGCGAGAGACCCAGTACTTC
few	TRBV29-1	-	TRBJ1-2	CSVDLGANYGYTF	TGCAGCGTTGATCTTGGAGCTAACTATGGCTACACCTTC
few	TRBV29-1	-	TRBJ2-5	CSVERREQYF	TGCAGCGTTGAAAGGAGGGAGCAGTACTTC
-	TRBV29-1	-	TRBJ2-1	CSVPQAPSSYNEQFF	TGCAGCGTCCCTCAGGCCCCGAGCTCCTACAATGAGCAGTTCTTC
few	TRBV28	-	TRBJ2-4	CASSLFIGQNIQYF	TGTGCCAGCAGTTTGTTTATCGGCCAAAACATTCAGTACTTC
once	TRBV20-1	TRBD2	TRBJ2-7	CSAVPAGGRVAYEQYF	TGCAGTGCTGTACCGGCGGGGGGCCGGGTGGCCTACGAGCAGTACTTC
-	TRBV28	TRBD1	TRBJ2-5	CASSFRTGAETQYF	TGTGCCAGCAGTTTCCGGACAGGGGCAGAGACCCAGTACTTC
many	TRBV5-1	TRBD1	TRBJ1-1	CASSLEGAATEAFF	TGCGCCAGCAGCTTGGAGGGGGCGGCCACTGAAGCTTTCTTT
few	TRBV6-5	TRBD1	TRBJ1-2	CATRSGTGGRTGYTF	TGTGCCACCCGTTCCGGGACAGGGGGAAGGACGGGCTACACCTTC
many	TRBV11-2	-	TRBJ2-3	CASTSGADTQYF	TGTGCCTCTACTTCGGGCGCAGATACGCAGTATTTT
-	TRBV7-9	-	TRBJ2-7	CASSQMGEQYF	TGTGCCAGCAGCCAGATGGGCGAGCAGTACTTC
-	TRBV30	TRBD1	TRBJ1-6	CAYSFGTDNSPLHF	TGTGCCTACAGCTTCGGGACAGATAATTCACCCCTCCACTTT
few	TRBV14	-	TRBJ2-7	CASSPSAGSYEQYF	TGTGCCAGCAGCCCCTCCGCAGGATCCTACGAGCAGTACTTC
-	TRBV4-2	-	TRBJ1-1	CASSQTGMNTEAFF	TGTGCCAGCAGCCAAACAGGTATGAACACTGAAGCTTTCTTT
few	TRBV28	-	TRBJ1-2	CASSLESGSLGYTF	TGTGCCAGCAGTTTAGAGTCAGGGAGTTTGGGCTACACCTTC
-	TRBV10-2	TRBD1	TRBJ2-7	CASSPDRGRDEQYF	TGCGCCAGCAGTCCGGACAGGGGGCGCGACGAGCAGTACTTC
-	TRBV6-5	-	TRBJ1-1	CASSLGLGHPNTEAFF	TGTGCCAGCAGCCTCGGGTTAGGACACCCGAACACTGAAGCTTTCTTT
few	TRBV29-1	-	TRBJ2-1	CSVWWRTYNEQFF	TGCAGCGTTTGGTGGCGGACCTACAATGAGCAGTTCTTC
few	TRBV20-1	-	TRBJ2-1	CSATQDTYNEQFF	TGCAGTGCTACCCAGGACACGTACAATGAGCAGTTCTTC
few	TRBV29-1	TRBD1	TRBJ1-2	CSAKRQGAHGYTF	TGCAGCGCAAAAAGACAGGGGGCCCATGGCTACACCTTC
few	TRBV10-3	TRBD2	TRBJ2-5	CAISASGRNGETQYF	TGTGCCATCAGTGCTAGCGGGAGAAATGGAGAGACCCAGTACTTC
-	TRBV12-3/TRBV12-4	-	TRBJ2-1	CASSLAPGEGRYNEQFF	TGTGCCAGCAGTTTAGCCCCCGGGGAAGGGCGGTACAATGAGCAGTTCTTC
-	TRBV12-3/TRBV12-4	TRBD1	TRBJ1-2	CASSRSGGGARGYTF	TGTGCCAGCAGCCGTTCGGGAGGGGGCGCGCGGGGCTACACCTTC
few	TRBV24-1	-	TRBJ1-2	CATSDVRTGYTF	TGTGCCACCAGTGATGTTCGAACAGGCTACACCTTC
many	TRBV29-1	-	TRBJ1-2	CSVERDKNYGYTF	TGCAGCGTCGAGCGGGACAAGAACTATGGCTACACCTTC
-	TRBV6-5	-	TRBJ2-7	CASSYGQGGHEQYF	TGTGCCAGCAGTTACGGGCAGGGGGGACACGAGCAGTACTTC
few	TRBV2	TRBD1	TRBJ2-4	CASSGGTGQGQYF	TGTGCCAGCAGCGGCGGGACAGGCCAAGGGCAGTACTTC
few	TRBV10-3	TRBD1	TRBJ2-1	CAISEPDRSSYNEQFF	TGTGCCATCAGTGAGCCGGACAGGAGCTCCTACAATGAGCAGTTCTTC
-	TRBV29-1	-	TRBJ1-2	CSTEGRGFGYGYTF	TGCAGCACCGAGGGGAGGGGGTTTGGCTATGGCTACACCTTC
-	TRBV5-1	-	TRBJ2-3	CASSLVGVGADTQYF	TGCGCCAGCAGCTTGGTCGGAGTGGGTGCAGATACGCAGTATTTT
-	TRBV5-1	TRBD2	TRBJ2-1	CASSLGGTSSNEQFF	TGCGCCAGCAGCTTGGGCGGGACTAGTTCTAATGAGCAGTTCTTC
-	TRBV12-3/TRBV12-4	-	TRBJ1-6	CASRETNSPLHF	TGTGCCAGCCGAGAGACTAATTCACCCCTCCACTTT
-	TRBV27	TRBD2	TRBJ2-7	CASSLSREVILHEQYF	TGTGCCAGCAGTTTAAGCCGGGAGGTCATTCTACACGAGCAGTACTTC
-	TRBV11-2	-	TRBJ1-2	CASSLGGGAGGLYTF	TGTGCCAGCAGCTTAGGGGGGGGAGCCGGAGGGTTATACACCTTC
-	TRBV20-1	-	TRBJ2-3	CSAPGLEDTQYF	TGCAGTGCCCCGGGTCTGGAAGATACGCAGTATTTT
-	TRBV7-9	TRBD1	TRBJ2-7	CASSLSETGLYEQYF	TGTGCCAGCAGCTTAAGCGAGACAGGGCTCTACGAGCAGTACTTC
few	TRBV5-5	-	TRBJ2-3	CASSLDESTDTQYF	TGTGCCAGCAGCTTAGACGAAAGCACAGATACGCAGTATTTT
-	TRBV5-1	-	TRBJ1-2	CASSLGEGSFRYTF	TGCGCCAGCAGCTTGGGAGAGGGAAGTTTTCGCTACACCTTC
few	TRBV15	-	TRBJ1-2	CATSREGGGYTF	TGTGCCACCAGCAGAGAAGGTGGTGGCTACACCTTC
-	TRBV9	TRBD2	TRBJ2-7	CASSVGGSSGSSYEQYF	TGTGCCAGCAGCGTAGGAGGGAGTAGCGGGAGTAGCTACGAGCAGTACTTC
-	TRBV2	-	TRBJ1-6	CASTEGTRPLHF	TGTGCCAGCACCGAAGGTACCCGACCCCTCCACTTT
few	TRBV20-1	-	TRBJ2-7	CSTSLPGLGSYEQYF	TGCAGTACGAGCCTCCCGGGACTGGGGTCCTACGAGCAGTACTTC
-	TRBV9	TRBD1	TRBJ1-2	CASSPGTGEFGYTF	TGTGCCAGCAGCCCGGGGACAGGGGAGTTTGGCTACACCTTC
-	TRBV27	TRBD1	TRBJ1-4	CASGRDRVYEKLFF	TGTGCCAGCGGACGGGACAGGGTTTATGAAAAACTGTTTTTT
once	TRBV21-1	-	TRBJ2-1	CASTIAPKSYNEQFF	TGTGCCAGCACCATAGCGCCAAAATCCTACAATGAGCAGTTCTTC
-	TRBV15	-	TRBJ2-2	CATSADEGPSTNTGELFF	TGTGCCACCAGCGCGGATGAGGGACCATCTACAAACACCGGGGAGCTGTTTTTT
-	TRBV10-3	TRBD2	TRBJ2-3	CAISAWAGEVPDTQYF	TGTGCCATCAGTGCGTGGGCGGGAGAGGTCCCAGATACGCAGTATTTT